Listed below are T cell receptor beta chains from one sample, sequenced in a study of tumor and adjacent non-tumor tissue in lung cancer. MiXCR was run by TCRdb on the multiplex PCR reads, yielding one entry per CDR3 protein. The sample holds approximately 70,000 distinct CDR3 sequences, roughly 72% seen once. Sequencing was performed on lung tumor tissue. The receptors come from a man aged 55 to 70 with non-small cell lung cancer. Both conserved end residues are part of each CDR3. Each record gives: V gene, CDR3 protein.

v_call: TRBV6-5
cdr3_aa: CASIGGNEWFF

v_call: TRBV6-1
cdr3_aa: CTSSDKGPYNHSDQPQHF

v_call: TRBV29-1
cdr3_aa: CNVGTGIEKLIF

v_call: TRBV5-6
cdr3_aa: CAISFLVGDRQETQYF

v_call: TRBV5-1
cdr3_aa: CASSYCDSDLPYEQYF

v_call: TRBV7-9
cdr3_aa: CASSPRTGVGDREETQYF

v_call: TRBV11-3
cdr3_aa: CASSSRLADRADTQYF

v_call: TRBV10-3
cdr3_aa: CVIGSGGAIDTQYF

v_call: TRBV6-1
cdr3_aa: CASSTYDEQSF

v_call: TRBV11-3
cdr3_aa: CASSPSRDSIGGELLF

v_call: TRBV29-1
cdr3_aa: CSADGETQYF

v_call: TRBV5-6
cdr3_aa: CASSTSSTDAQYF

v_call: TRBV29-1
cdr3_aa: CSVHFGENTEVFF

v_call: TRBV30
cdr3_aa: CAWGRVGGAEETQYF

v_call: TRBV11-1
cdr3_aa: CTSSYLVGTYNEQFF

v_call: TRBV6-1
cdr3_aa: CASSDKSGTNVLTF

v_call: TRBV20-1
cdr3_aa: CSAYTGGENTEAFF

v_call: TRBV13
cdr3_aa: CPGSLRGVPLYGYTF

v_call: TRBV6-5
cdr3_aa: CVSRTQGGYGYTF

v_call: TRBV5-4
cdr3_aa: CASNPIDREPGGTQYF

v_call: TRBV11-3
cdr3_aa: CANSSGVADSTDSQYF

v_call: TRBV29-1
cdr3_aa: CSVTDRGGNIIYF